The rows below give T cell receptor beta chains drawn from one sample of a study of relationships among human T cell subsets. One entry per CDR3 protein, called by TCRdb with MiXCR from the multiplex PCR reads. The sample has over 10,000 distinct CDR3 sequences, around 69% seen once. What was sequenced was CD4+ Th1 cells sorted from blood. The origin of the receptors is a man in his forties or fifties in good health. The CDR3 runs from the conserved cysteine through the conserved F or W. Each record gives: D gene, J gene, V gene, CDR3 protein. The D gene is left open where the match is weak.

d_call: TRBD2; j_call: TRBJ2-3; v_call: TRBV28; cdr3_aa: CASSPPSGGADTQYF
d_call: -; j_call: TRBJ2-5; v_call: TRBV27; cdr3_aa: CASSLGETQYF
d_call: -; j_call: TRBJ2-3; v_call: TRBV30; cdr3_aa: CAWNNQGSDTQYF
d_call: -; j_call: TRBJ2-2; v_call: TRBV19; cdr3_aa: CASSPRPGAFTGELFF
d_call: -; j_call: TRBJ2-7; v_call: TRBV28; cdr3_aa: CASSAPGAVIEQYF
d_call: -; j_call: TRBJ2-3; v_call: TRBV20-1; cdr3_aa: CNASFSDTDTQYF
d_call: TRBD1; j_call: TRBJ1-1; v_call: TRBV27; cdr3_aa: CASSFSTGVRTEAFF
d_call: TRBD1; j_call: TRBJ1-4; v_call: TRBV27; cdr3_aa: CASSPNRGYNEKLFF
d_call: -; j_call: TRBJ2-1; v_call: TRBV4-1; cdr3_aa: CASSQVVPPFYNEQFF
d_call: -; j_call: TRBJ2-3; v_call: TRBV7-9; cdr3_aa: CASSLIQGGADTQYF
d_call: -; j_call: TRBJ1-1; v_call: TRBV28; cdr3_aa: CASFRDGRNTEAFF
d_call: -; j_call: TRBJ2-2; v_call: TRBV28; cdr3_aa: CASKVLTGELFF
d_call: TRBD2; j_call: TRBJ2-5; v_call: TRBV11-2; cdr3_aa: CASSIRGGRETQYF
d_call: -; j_call: TRBJ1-3; v_call: TRBV11-2; cdr3_aa: CASSFSRRVSGNTIYF
d_call: -; j_call: TRBJ2-3; v_call: TRBV28; cdr3_aa: CASSSGASTDTQYF
d_call: -; j_call: TRBJ2-1; v_call: TRBV28; cdr3_aa: CASSLGALGDNEQFF
d_call: -; j_call: TRBJ1-1; v_call: TRBV28; cdr3_aa: CASSVGAAAFF
d_call: -; j_call: TRBJ2-1; v_call: TRBV11-2; cdr3_aa: CASSSGLQGEQFF
d_call: TRBD2; j_call: TRBJ2-3; v_call: TRBV6-4; cdr3_aa: CARPGREVTDTQYF
d_call: TRBD1; j_call: TRBJ2-7; v_call: TRBV11-2; cdr3_aa: CASSLADRTIEQYF
d_call: TRBD2; j_call: TRBJ2-7; v_call: TRBV5-1; cdr3_aa: CASSLRVAGAPGEQYF
d_call: -; j_call: TRBJ2-1; v_call: TRBV29-1; cdr3_aa: CSVGSGSPTGEQFF
d_call: TRBD1; j_call: TRBJ2-3; v_call: TRBV11-1; cdr3_aa: CASSRRDRGPTDTQYF
d_call: TRBD1; j_call: TRBJ1-5; v_call: TRBV7-9; cdr3_aa: CASSTGTGSNQPQHF
d_call: -; j_call: TRBJ2-7; v_call: TRBV7-9; cdr3_aa: CASSSTDQGREQYF
d_call: TRBD2; j_call: TRBJ2-3; v_call: TRBV20-1; cdr3_aa: CSAPRLLAAMGDTQYF
d_call: -; j_call: TRBJ2-5; v_call: TRBV20-1; cdr3_aa: CSANGGRETQYF
d_call: TRBD1; j_call: TRBJ1-1; v_call: TRBV11-2; cdr3_aa: CASSFWGQGATEAFF
d_call: TRBD2; j_call: TRBJ2-1; v_call: TRBV4-1; cdr3_aa: CASRLAGGNEQFF
d_call: -; j_call: TRBJ2-7; v_call: TRBV7-6; cdr3_aa: CASSLTGTPSYEQYF
d_call: -; j_call: TRBJ1-4; v_call: TRBV28; cdr3_aa: CASGRDRGEKLFF
d_call: -; j_call: TRBJ2-5; v_call: TRBV7-8; cdr3_aa: CASSLDQGHQETQYF
d_call: -; j_call: TRBJ2-7; v_call: TRBV19; cdr3_aa: CASSTKGGSAEQYF
d_call: -; j_call: TRBJ2-5; v_call: TRBV7-9; cdr3_aa: CASSLEGVTGTQYF
d_call: -; j_call: TRBJ2-6; v_call: TRBV6-1; cdr3_aa: CASSESSSGANVLTF
d_call: -; j_call: TRBJ2-7; v_call: TRBV29-1; cdr3_aa: CSVRASYEQYF
d_call: TRBD1; j_call: TRBJ2-7; v_call: TRBV11-2; cdr3_aa: CASSPVGTGRYEQYF
d_call: -; j_call: TRBJ2-7; v_call: TRBV29-1; cdr3_aa: CSVGQTYEQYF
d_call: -; j_call: TRBJ2-1; v_call: TRBV28; cdr3_aa: CASSLSGAINGEQFF
d_call: -; j_call: TRBJ2-2; v_call: TRBV14; cdr3_aa: CASSQGNTGELFF
d_call: -; j_call: TRBJ2-3; v_call: TRBV30; cdr3_aa: CAWSGGATQYF
d_call: -; j_call: TRBJ2-3; v_call: TRBV29-1; cdr3_aa: CSVVLSDTQYF
d_call: -; j_call: TRBJ1-1; v_call: TRBV13; cdr3_aa: CASSGGSGVTEAFF
d_call: -; j_call: TRBJ2-1; v_call: TRBV13; cdr3_aa: CASSAYQGEQFF
d_call: TRBD2; j_call: TRBJ2-5; v_call: TRBV30; cdr3_aa: CAWTSGGTRATQYF
d_call: -; j_call: TRBJ1-1; v_call: TRBV5-4; cdr3_aa: CASSFGTSNTEAFF
d_call: TRBD1; j_call: TRBJ1-6; v_call: TRBV28; cdr3_aa: CAIGTDRNSPLHF
d_call: TRBD1; j_call: TRBJ1-3; v_call: TRBV6-5; cdr3_aa: CASSSTGGFGNTIYF
d_call: -; j_call: TRBJ1-1; v_call: TRBV12-5; cdr3_aa: CASTHPGAEAFF
d_call: -; j_call: TRBJ2-3; v_call: TRBV5-5; cdr3_aa: CASSYSGHTETQYF
d_call: -; j_call: TRBJ2-3; v_call: TRBV29-1; cdr3_aa: CSVLGTDTQYF
d_call: TRBD1; j_call: TRBJ1-4; v_call: TRBV19; cdr3_aa: CASSLGQGSEKLFF
d_call: TRBD1; j_call: TRBJ1-1; v_call: TRBV27; cdr3_aa: CASTRTGENTEAFF
d_call: -; j_call: TRBJ2-7; v_call: TRBV11-2; cdr3_aa: CASSLDPGPYEQYF
d_call: -; j_call: TRBJ2-7; v_call: TRBV28; cdr3_aa: CASSLVPGLGLNYEQYF